These T cell receptor beta chains were read from a single sample in a study of blood T cell repertoires in COVID-19. Produced via immunoSEQ multiplex PCR; TCRdb's table is partial and in-frame only. This table has about 200,000 clones, roughly nine tenths appearing once. The specimen was peripheral blood. These TCRs come from a man aged 25 to 40 with acute or convalescent COVID-19. Each CDR3 is given with its conserved first and last residue. A D gene is named only where the DNA matches it firmly. Only some rows state a clone size, as once, few, many or a class for expanded clones.

V gene	J gene	D gene	clone size	CDR3 DNA	CDR3 protein
TRBV28	TRBJ2-3	.	.	TGTGCCAGCAGTTTAGGCCATACGCAGTATTTT	CASSLGHTQYF
TRBV9	TRBJ1-2	TRBD1	.	TGTGCCAGCAGCGTAGAACAGGGGAATGGCTACACCTTC	CASSVEQGNGYTF
TRBV9	TRBJ1-1	TRBD1	.	TGTGCCAGCAGCCAAGGGGGCGCGATGAACACTGAAGCTTTCTTT	CASSQGGAMNTEAFF
TRBV5-1	TRBJ2-7	.	.	TGCGCCAGCAGCTACCTAGTGGAGGGAAGAGAGCAGTACTTC	CASSYLVEGREQYF
TRBV9	TRBJ2-2	.	.	TGTGCCAGCAGCTTGTCAGGGGTTATCGGCGGGGAGCTGTTTTTT	CASSLSGVIGGELFF
TRBV11-2	TRBJ1-6	.	few	TGTGCCAGCAGCTTAGATCGGGGGGCTTTGGAAAATTCACCCCTCCACTTT	CASSLDRGALENSPLHF
TRBV5-1	TRBJ1-1	.	.	TGCGCCAGCACTGCGGGGTTGGGCACTGAAGCTTTCTTT	CASTAGLGTEAFF
TRBV29-1	TRBJ2-5	TRBD2	.	TGCAGCGTTGGGGGGACTAGCGGGGCAGAGACCCAGTACTTC	CSVGGTSGAETQYF
TRBV5-1	TRBJ1-1	TRBD1	.	TGCGCCAGCAGCCCTAGGACAGGGGGAAACACTGAAGCTTTCTTT	CASSPRTGGNTEAFF
TRBV29-1	TRBJ2-2	TRBD1	.	TGCAGCGTTCCCAGTCCCGGGACAGGGTTCGGGGAGCTGTTTTTT	CSVPSPGTGFGELFF
TRBV18	TRBJ2-7	.	.	TGTGCCAGCTCACCTGGAGGTTACGAGCAGTACTTC	CASSPGGYEQYF
TRBV19	TRBJ1-3	.	.	TGTGCCAGTAGTATGATGGGGGGCTCTGGAAACACCATATATTTT	CASSMMGGSGNTIYF
TRBV2	TRBJ1-1	.	.	TGTGCCAGCAGTACAGGTTACTTGAACACTGAAGCTTTCTTT	CASSTGYLNTEAFF
TRBV7-3	TRBJ2-2	.	.	TGTGCCAGCAGCTATCAGGGTTACACCGGGGAGCTGTTTTTT	CASSYQGYTGELFF
TRBV4-1	TRBJ1-2	.	.	TGCGCCAGCAGCCAAGAAAGGGGGTGGCCAGCGGGCTACACCTTC	CASSQERGWPAGYTF
TRBV7-3	TRBJ2-2	TRBD1	.	TGTGCCAGCAGCTTAACACGGACAGGGAACACCGGGGAGCTGTTTTTT	CASSLTRTGNTGELFF
TRBV18	TRBJ2-1	TRBD1	.	TGTGCCAGCTCACAAGGACAGGGGGCGGGTAATGAGCAGTTCTTC	CASSQGQGAGNEQFF
TRBV12-3/TRBV12-4	TRBJ2-3	.	.	TGTGCCAGCAGTCCAACAGGGTTACATACGCAGTATTTT	CASSPTGLHTQYF
TRBV28	TRBJ1-2	TRBD1	once	TGTGCCAGCAGTTTATCGGGACAGGGGAGGGACTATGGCTACACCTTC	CASSLSGQGRDYGYTF
TRBV5-4	TRBJ2-5	.	.	TGTGCCAGCAGCCAAATGGCTCAGAAAGAGACCCAGTACTTC	CASSQMAQKETQYF
TRBV28	TRBJ2-1	TRBD2	.	TGTGCCAGCGGACTAGCGGGACGGCATGAGCAGTTCTTC	CASGLAGRHEQFF
TRBV11-2	TRBJ1-4	.	.	TGTGCCAGCAGCTTAGGACCAAACAGGGCTGAAAAACTGTTTTTT	CASSLGPNRAEKLFF
TRBV5-1	TRBJ2-1	TRBD2	.	TGCGCCAGCAGCTTCAAGACTAGCGGCCCTTCTAAGGGGGATGGAGGTGAGCAGTTCTTC	CASSFKTSGPSKGDGGEQFF
TRBV3-1/TRBV3-2	TRBJ1-5	TRBD1	.	TGTGCCAGCAGCCCAGCACAGGGGTACAATCAGCCCCAGCATTTT	CASSPAQGYNQPQHF
TRBV12-5	TRBJ2-2	.	.	TGTGCTAGTGGTTCGACAGATTCCGGGGAGCTGTTTTTT	CASGSTDSGELFF